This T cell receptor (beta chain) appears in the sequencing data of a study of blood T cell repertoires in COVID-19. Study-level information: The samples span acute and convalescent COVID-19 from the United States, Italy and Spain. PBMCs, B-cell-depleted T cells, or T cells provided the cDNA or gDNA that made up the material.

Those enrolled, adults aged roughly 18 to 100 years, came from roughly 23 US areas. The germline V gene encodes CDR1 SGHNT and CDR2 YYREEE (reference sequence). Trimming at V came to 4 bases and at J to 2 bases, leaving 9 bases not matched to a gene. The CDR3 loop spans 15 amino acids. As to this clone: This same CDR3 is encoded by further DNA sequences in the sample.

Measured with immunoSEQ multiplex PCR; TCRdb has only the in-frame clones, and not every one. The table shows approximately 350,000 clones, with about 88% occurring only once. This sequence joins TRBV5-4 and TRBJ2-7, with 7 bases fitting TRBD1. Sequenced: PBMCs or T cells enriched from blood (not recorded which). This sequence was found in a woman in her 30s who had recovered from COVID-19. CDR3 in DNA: TGTGCCAGCAGCCTAGACCGGGACAGAGCCTACGAGCAGTACTTC. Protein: CASSLDRDRAYEQYF. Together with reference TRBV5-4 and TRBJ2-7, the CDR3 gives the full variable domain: ETGVTQSPTHLIKTRGQQVTLRCSSQSGHNTVSWYQQALGQGPQFIFQYYREEENGRGNFPPRFSGLQFPNYSSELNVNALELDDSALYLCASSLDRDRAYEQYFGPGTRLTVT.